This passage covers 25 T cell receptor beta chains from one sample sequenced in a study of T cells expressing NK-cell markers. TCRdb re-called the 5' RACE reads; one entry per CDR3 protein, DNA not given. The sample holds 300,000 to 450,000 distinct CDR3 sequences. Input material: blood T cells: a sorted CD56 or NKG2C T cell subset, CD4+ or CD8+ T cells, or bulk PBMC T cells (not recorded which). These receptors were taken from a man aged 18 to 69 in good health.

The chain recombines TRBV27 with TRBJ1-5; the TCRdb D gene call, TRBD1, has no DNA to confirm it. This CDR3 region has 15 residues. Germline values: CDR1 MNHEY, CDR2 SMNVEV (reference sequence). The CDR3 loop is CASSKQGKSNQPQHF.

This sequence joins TRBV20-1 and TRBJ2-5; TCRdb's D call of TRBD2 is untestable without DNA. CDR1 is DFQATT and CDR2 is SNEGSKA in the germline V gene (reference sequence). The CDR3 length is 17 residues. The CDR3: CSARDLKLAGGKETQYF.

The CDR3 here is CASSWGQGVNTGELFF. The rearrangement joins TRBV12-3 or TRBV12-4 to TRBJ2-2; the TRBD1 assignment by TCRdb is unverifiable without DNA. The length of the CDR3 is 16 residues.

The chain is built from TRBV7-8 and TRBJ1-2. This CDR3 is 16 amino acids long. From germline, CDR1 is SGHVS and CDR2 FQNEAQ. The CDR3 reads CASSPLGGGTDYGYTF.

This chain connects TRBV28 to TRBJ2-3; the D call of TRBD1 rests on TCRdb alone, since no DNA is present to check it. Germline V gene data show CDR1 as MDHEN and CDR2 as SYDVKM. The CDR3 is made up of 14 amino acids. The CDR3 sequence is CASSFPGGGDTQYF.

V and J are TRBV7-9 and TRBJ2-5; without DNA, the TCRdb call of TRBD1 cannot be checked. The germline gives CDR1 SEHNR, CDR2 FQNEAQ (reference sequence). The CDR3 totals 15 residues. The CDR3 reads CASSFRDQYRETQYF.

This chain uses TRBV12-3 or TRBV12-4 with TRBJ2-2. The CDR3 has 15 residues. CDR3: CASSLVSHNTGELFF.

The chain uses TRBV18 and TRBJ1-1. Germline V gene sequence: CDR1 KGHSH, CDR2 LQKENI. The CDR3 has 17 residues. CDR3 protein: CASSPTETAQMNTEAFF.

The chain uses TRBV2 and TRBJ2-5; TCRdb's D call, TRBD1, is unchecked because there is no DNA. CDR3 length equals 14 residues. Germline assignment: CDR1 SNHLY and CDR2 FYNNEI. CDR3 residues: CASSKGTGGETQYF.

This rearrangement joins TRBV27 to TRBJ1-4. The CDR3 covers 15 residues. The V gene's germline CDR1 is MNHEY and CDR2 SMNVEV (reference sequence). The CDR3 sequence: CASSSSARFNEKLFF.

This chain joins TRBV20-1 and TRBJ2-4; TCRdb outputs TRBD1, but without DNA this stays unchecked. Germline CDR1 is DFQATT and CDR2 is SNEGSKA (reference sequence). This CDR3 has 13 amino acids. CDR3 protein: CSADDRGQNIQYF.

This chain links TRBV19 with TRBJ1-2; without DNA, the TCRdb call of TRBD1 cannot be checked. Germline loops: CDR1 LNHDA, CDR2 SQIVND (reference sequence). This CDR3 is 17 amino acids long. CDR3 in amino acids: CASRPSGSGARHGGYTF.

The chain joins TRBV5-1 to TRBJ1-6. This CDR3 has 17 amino acids. Germline V gene lookup returns CDR1 SGHRS and CDR2 YFSETQ. The CDR3 loop reads CASSFKHGSSYNSPLHF.

This sequence joins TRBV6-2 or TRBV6-3 and TRBJ2-2. The CDR3 runs to 12 residues. From germline, CDR1 is MNHEY and CDR2 SVGEGT. The CDR3 loop is CASSPMARELFF.

This chain uses TRBV6-2 or TRBV6-3 with TRBJ2-1; TCRdb names TRBD2, which stays unverified in the absence of DNA. CDR1 is MNHEY, CDR2 SVGEGT, per germline. The CDR3 is made up of 14 amino acids. CDR3 sequence: CASRRIGGAFEQFF.

The chain carries TRBV7-9 and TRBJ1-2; the D call from TCRdb, TRBD1, cannot be confirmed without DNA. Germline values: CDR1 SEHNR, CDR2 FQNEAQ (reference sequence). The CDR3 extends over 13 amino acids. The CDR3 sequence is CASSPQGEGGYTF.

CDR3 amino acids: CASKEVTEAFF. This chain uses TRBV6-5 with TRBJ1-1. Germline V gene sequence: CDR1 MNHEY, CDR2 SVGAGI. The CDR3 is 11 residues long.

The chain couples TRBV5-1 to TRBJ2-5; TCRdb returns TRBD1, unconfirmable since there is no DNA. Germline V CDR1 and CDR2: SGHRS, YFSETQ. This CDR3 has 15 amino acids. The CDR3 here is CASSGIGALQETQYF.

CDR3 protein: CASTRRDRGLDGYTF. V gene TRBV6-1 combines with J gene TRBJ1-2; TCRdb's D gene call, TRBD1, goes unchecked for lack of DNA. The CDR3 is 15 amino acids. Germline CDR1 is MNHNS and CDR2 is SASEGT.

The chain carries TRBV5-1 and TRBJ2-2; no DNA is available, so the TRBD1 call from TCRdb remains unchecked. The CDR3 sequence is 18 residues long. Germline V gene sequence: CDR1 SGHRS, CDR2 YFSETQ. CDR3 region: CASSLVGGTGRNTGELFF.

The V and J genes are TRBV5-1 and TRBJ2-7; TCRdb's D gene call, TRBD1, goes unchecked for lack of DNA. CDR1 and CDR2 from the germline V gene are SGHRS and YFSETQ. The CDR3 has 15 amino acids. The CDR3 is CASSLAGDAIYEQYF.

V gene TRBV28 combines with J gene TRBJ2-7; TCRdb's D call of TRBD1 is untestable without DNA. Germline V lookup: CDR1 MDHEN, CDR2 SYDVKM. The CDR3 covers 16 residues. CDR3 amino acids: CASSEEGGQGAYEQYF.

The chain joins TRBV7-9 to TRBJ2-7; TCRdb proposes TRBD1, but this gene call is untestable without DNA. The CDR3 consists of 15 residues. Germline V gene sequence: CDR1 SEHNR, CDR2 FQNEAQ (reference sequence). This CDR3 is CASSSTGTRLYEQYF.

The chain couples TRBV10-2 to TRBJ2-1; TCRdb picks TRBD2, but there is no DNA to check that call. Germline values: CDR1 WSHSY, CDR2 SAAADI. This CDR3 region has 14 residues. This CDR3 is CASSGTSGINEQFF.

The chain couples TRBV7-2 to TRBJ1-1; the D call from TCRdb, TRBD1, cannot be confirmed without DNA. The CDR3 totals 12 residues. From germline, CDR1 is SGHTA and CDR2 FQGNSA. The CDR3 protein is CASSAGTVKAFF.